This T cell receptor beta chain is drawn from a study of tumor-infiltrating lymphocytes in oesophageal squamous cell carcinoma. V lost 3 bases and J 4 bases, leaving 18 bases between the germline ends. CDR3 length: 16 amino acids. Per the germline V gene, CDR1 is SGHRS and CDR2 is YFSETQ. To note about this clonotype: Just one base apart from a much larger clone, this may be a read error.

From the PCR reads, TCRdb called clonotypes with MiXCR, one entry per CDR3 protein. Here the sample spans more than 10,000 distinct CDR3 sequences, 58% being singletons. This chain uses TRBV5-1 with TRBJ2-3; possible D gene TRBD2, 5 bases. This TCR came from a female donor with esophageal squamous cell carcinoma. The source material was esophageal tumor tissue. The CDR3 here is CASSYSPSASSDTQYF. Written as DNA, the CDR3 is TGCGCCAGCAGCTACTCTCCCTCGGCTAGCTCAGATACGCAGTATTTT.